Given below is one TCR beta chain in context. This receptor's antigen is unknown. No base-level quality is on record; no much larger clone is a single base apart. Every donor in the study was a healthy Caucasian. The twin cohort consisted of three pairs of female monozygotic twins, all aged roughly 18 to 29 years. Positive isolation kits from Invitrogen were used to isolate the CD4+ and CD8+ T cell populations. The library was made by 5' RACE. The sequencer was an Illumina HiSeq 2000. Template switching added a universal primer binding site, and the final cDNA carried a unique molecular identifier that allowed TCR cDNA molecules to be counted accurately. First-strand cDNA for TCR alpha and beta chains was synthesized from specific primers in the conserved constant-segment region. To control for contamination, each cDNA library was double barcoded with a SMART-Mk sample barcode plus Illumina barcodes. TruSeq adapter sequences along with Illumina sample barcodes were introduced in two successive PCR steps. Sequencing of the TCR alpha and beta cDNA libraries was done on the Illumina HiSeq platform using custom primers. From the authors' description of their analysis: MiGEC processed the raw reads to extract unique molecular identifiers, while MiXCR was used to determine the CDR3 positions. Recombination models were inferred per individual with the repgenHMM and IGoR tools using an EM algorithm. The analysis of shared clonotypes was done with the tcR package in R, with sharing normalized by the product of cloneset sizes. Out-of-frame nonproductive sequences were analyzed to study raw recombination free of thymic and clonal selection effects. TCRdb applied fastp at Q25 and MiXCR to the public reads, then kept only in-frame beta chains. Rows merge per CDR3 protein into single entries with the most common DNA and genes. The V and J calls and clone size are TCRdb's, not the authors'. The sample table records fewer than 500,000 distinct CDR3 sequences; roughly a quarter of these occur just once. The ten biggest clones cover around 3% of the sample.

This entry comes from a study of identical twins (dated by TCRdb to 2016 to 2017). Broadly, across the study: TCR alpha and beta repertoires from monozygotic twins, unrelated adults of various ages and cord blood were deep-sequenced to test whether fetal clonotypes persist. Replicate twin experiments were performed at different times using different library preparation protocols to rule out contamination.

Broad study findings and their caveats: The excess sharing between twins in beta out-of-frame sequences was weaker because fewer shared sequences reduced the signal-to-noise ratio. Zero-insertion analyses could be partly confounded by invariant T cells such as MAIT and iNKT, though diverse VJ usage argued against such confounding for most clonotypes. Abundant cord blood beta clonotypes carried fewer insertions; young adult naive repertoires showed a weaker similar trend, while memory repertoires showed none. Out-of-frame TCR alpha sharing in monozygotic twins was systematically underestimated by recombination models, whereas sharing between unrelated individuals was in agreement with the recombination models. Out-of-frame TCR alpha sequences shared between twins showed an excess of low generation-probability sequences compared with coincidental sharing between unrelated individuals. Because the same donors could not be followed over many years, conclusions were based on cross-sectional statistical analysis.

The same sample was also used in a study of T cells expressing NK-cell markers. Reported in the second study: In sorted CD3+CD56+NKG2C+, CD3+CD56+NKG2C- and CD3+CD56-NKG2C+ T-cell subsets from several donors, TCR beta-chain repertoires were profiled. Among the eight sequenced donors, only one was HCMV-seronegative, while the other seven were HCMV-seropositive. To restrict sorting to alphabetaTCR-expressing T cells, an anti-gammadeltaTCR antibody was added in several experiments. In six donors, the dominant CD3+CD56+NKG2C+ clonotypes ranked among the top 10 CD8+ clonotypes, making up roughly 1.0-7.0% of CD8+ T cells. Those dominant clonotypes were again the most abundant among CD3+CD56-NKG2C+ cells in four donors, at about 25-60.1%. Whether the expanded NKG2C-expressing T cell clones were specific for HCMV antigens remained unclear. All eight donors whose samples were sequenced were randomly selected healthy volunteers, three of them men and five women. HCMV serostatus was determined by detecting HCMV-specific IgG in serum with a commercial ELISA kit. MIGEC was used to demultiplex reads and group the reads by UMI, and MiTCR was used to assemble and quantify clonotypes. To remove erroneous sequences, TCR cDNA sequences were retained only when supported by two or more reads. The tcR package was used for downstream repertoire analysis, and clonotypes were matched between fractions using CDR3 nucleotide sequence together with V segment. Antigen specificity was annotated against VDJdb with VDJmatch, allowing one amino acid substitution in CDR3.

The material sequenced was CD4+ T cells sorted from blood. This clonotype was obtained from a woman younger than 30 in good health.

CDR3 protein: CASSWAGLRQETQYF. The sequence in DNA is TGTGCCAGCAGCTGGGCGGGACTGAGACAAGAGACCCAGTACTTC. This chain joins TRBV5-6 to TRBJ2-5; the D gene is possibly TRBD2, with 6 bases matching. Counted from cysteine to phenylalanine, this CDR3 has 15 amino acids. The sequence is cut down to CDR3 DNA, 45 bases in frame from base 1. Trimming costs V 3 bases and J 2 bases, and their ends lie 14 bases apart. The germline V gene encodes CDR1 SGHDT and CDR2 YYEEEE.